The present T cell receptor beta chain was sequenced within a study of T cells in Graves' hyperthyroidism and ophthalmopathy. Regarding the study as a whole: The authors' 13 V-J model separated ophthalmopathy from stable hyperthyroidism. Ophthalmopathy was model-predicted a median roughly 6.5 months pre-onset. In the blood, most expanded thyroid clonotypes above 0.001 appeared as well.

PBMCs were collected from an approximately 9.3 ml volume of fresh peripheral blood. The source material, RNA transcripts, was used to amplify TCR beta CDR3 regions. The TCR CDR3 first-round RT-PCR relied on the HTBI primer set. TCRdb reprocessed the multiplex PCR reads with MiXCR, giving one entry per CDR3 protein. In the table there are about 620,000 distinct CDR3 sequences, about 16% of which are singletons. The CDR3 sequence is 14 residues long. Trimming took 7 bases from V and 5 from J, leaving 17 bases between them. In germline, CDR1 is LNHDA, CDR2 SQIVND (reference sequence). This clonotype has more than one count but fewer than ten. Antigen specificity is unknown.

The chain employs TRBV19 and TRBJ1-2; D call uncertain. Sequenced: blood. This TCR derives from a woman aged 25 to 39 with Graves' hyperthyroidism. This chain's CDR3 is CASTTSSHSYGYTF. In DNA form, the CDR3 reads TGTGCCAGTACCACATCTAGCCACAGTTATGGCTACACCTTC.